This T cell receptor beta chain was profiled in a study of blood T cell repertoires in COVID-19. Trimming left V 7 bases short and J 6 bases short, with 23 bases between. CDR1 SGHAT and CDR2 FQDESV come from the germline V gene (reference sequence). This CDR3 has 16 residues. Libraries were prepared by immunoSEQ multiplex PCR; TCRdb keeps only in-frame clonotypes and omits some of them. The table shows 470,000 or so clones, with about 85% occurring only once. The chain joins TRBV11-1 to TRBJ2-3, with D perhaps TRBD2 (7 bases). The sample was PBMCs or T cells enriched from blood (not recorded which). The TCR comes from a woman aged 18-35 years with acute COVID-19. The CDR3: CASTRWGGANFDTQYF. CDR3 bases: TGTGCCAGCACCCGATGGGGGGGGGCCAATTTTGATACGCAGTATTTT. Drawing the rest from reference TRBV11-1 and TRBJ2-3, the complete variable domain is EAEVAQSPRYKITEKSQAVAFWCDPISGHATLYWYRQILGQGPELLVQFQDESVVDDSQLPKDRFSAERLKGVDSTLKIQPAELGDSAMYLCASTRWGGANFDTQYFGPGTRLTVL.